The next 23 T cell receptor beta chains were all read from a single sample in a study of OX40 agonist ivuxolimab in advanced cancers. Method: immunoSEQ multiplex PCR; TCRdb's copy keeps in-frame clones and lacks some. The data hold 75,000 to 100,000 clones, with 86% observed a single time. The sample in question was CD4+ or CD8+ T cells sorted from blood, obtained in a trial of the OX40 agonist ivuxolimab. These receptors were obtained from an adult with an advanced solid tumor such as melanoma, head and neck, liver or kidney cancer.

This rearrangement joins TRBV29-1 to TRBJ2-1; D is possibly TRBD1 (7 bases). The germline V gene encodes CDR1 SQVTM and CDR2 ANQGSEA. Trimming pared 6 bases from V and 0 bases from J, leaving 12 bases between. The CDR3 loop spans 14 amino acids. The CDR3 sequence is CSVLRDSSYNEQFF. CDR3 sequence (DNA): TGCAGCGTACTGCGGGACAGCTCCTACAATGAGCAGTTCTTC.

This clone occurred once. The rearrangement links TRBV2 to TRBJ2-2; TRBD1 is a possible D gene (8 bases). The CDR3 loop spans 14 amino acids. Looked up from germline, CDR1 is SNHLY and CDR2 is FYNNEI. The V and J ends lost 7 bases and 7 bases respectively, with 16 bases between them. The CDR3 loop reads CASKDREGIGELFF. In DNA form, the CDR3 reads TGTGCCAGCAAGGACAGGGAGGGGATCGGGGAGCTGTTTTTT.

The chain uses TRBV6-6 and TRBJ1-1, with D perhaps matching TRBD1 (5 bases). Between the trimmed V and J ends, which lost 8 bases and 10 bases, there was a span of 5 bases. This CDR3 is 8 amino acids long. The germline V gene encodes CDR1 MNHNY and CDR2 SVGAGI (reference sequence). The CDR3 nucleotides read TGTGCCAGCGGGGGAGCTTTCTTT. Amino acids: CASGGAFF.

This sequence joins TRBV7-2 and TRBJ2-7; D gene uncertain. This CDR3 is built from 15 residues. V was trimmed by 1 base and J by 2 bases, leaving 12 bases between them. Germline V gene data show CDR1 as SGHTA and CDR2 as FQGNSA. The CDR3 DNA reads TGTGCCAGCAGCTTAGGGTTCTCCTCAGCCTACGAGCAGTACTTC. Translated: CASSLGFSSAYEQYF. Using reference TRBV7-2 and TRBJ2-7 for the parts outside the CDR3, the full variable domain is GAGVSQSPSNKVTEKGKDVELRCDPISGHTALYWYRQSLGQGLEFLIYFQGNSAPDKSGLPSDRFSAERTGGSVSTLTIQRTQQEDSAVYLCASSLGFSSAYEQYFGPGTRLTVT.

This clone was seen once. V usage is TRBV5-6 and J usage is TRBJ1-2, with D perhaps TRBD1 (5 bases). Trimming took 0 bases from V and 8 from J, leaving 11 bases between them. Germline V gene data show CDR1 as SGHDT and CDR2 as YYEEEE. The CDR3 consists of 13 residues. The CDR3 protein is CASSLGGAAGYTF. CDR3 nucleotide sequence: TGTGCCAGCAGCTTGGGTGGGGCCGCCGGCTACACCTTC.

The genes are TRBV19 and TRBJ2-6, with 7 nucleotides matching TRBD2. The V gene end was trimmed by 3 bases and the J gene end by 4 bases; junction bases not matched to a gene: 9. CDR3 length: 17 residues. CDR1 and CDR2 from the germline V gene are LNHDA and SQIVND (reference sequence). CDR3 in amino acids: CASSIVEGGVGANVLTF. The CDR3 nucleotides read TGTGCCAGTAGTATTGTTGAGGGAGGGGTCGGGGCCAACGTCCTGACTTTC.

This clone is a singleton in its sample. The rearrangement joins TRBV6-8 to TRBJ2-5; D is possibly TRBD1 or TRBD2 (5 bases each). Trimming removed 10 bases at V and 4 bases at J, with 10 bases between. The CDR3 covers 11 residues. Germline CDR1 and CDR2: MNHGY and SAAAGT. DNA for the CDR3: TGTGCCAAGGGGACCTCAGAGACCCAGTACTTC. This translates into CAKGTSETQYF.

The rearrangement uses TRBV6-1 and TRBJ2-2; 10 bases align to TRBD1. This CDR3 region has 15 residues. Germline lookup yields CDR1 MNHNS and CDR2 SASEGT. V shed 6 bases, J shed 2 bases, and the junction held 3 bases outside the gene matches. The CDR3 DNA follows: TGTGCCAGCAGACGACAGGGGGCTAACACCGGGGAGCTGTTTTTT. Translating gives CASRRQGANTGELFF.

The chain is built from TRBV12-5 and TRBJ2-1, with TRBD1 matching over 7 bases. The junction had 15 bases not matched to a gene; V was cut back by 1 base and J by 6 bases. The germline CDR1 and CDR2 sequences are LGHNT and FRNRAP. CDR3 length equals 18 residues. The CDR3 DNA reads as TGTGCTAGTGGTTTGGCCCGCACAGGGGCCAGTGGCTTCAATGAGCAGTTCTTC. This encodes CASGLARTGASGFNEQFF.

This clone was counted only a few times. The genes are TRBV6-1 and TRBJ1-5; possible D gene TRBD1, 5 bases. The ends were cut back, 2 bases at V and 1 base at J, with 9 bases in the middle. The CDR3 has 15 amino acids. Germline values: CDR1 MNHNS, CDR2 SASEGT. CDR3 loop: CASSELWGSNQPQHF. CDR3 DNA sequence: TGTGCCAGCAGTGAACTATGGGGGAGCAATCAGCCCCAGCATTTT.

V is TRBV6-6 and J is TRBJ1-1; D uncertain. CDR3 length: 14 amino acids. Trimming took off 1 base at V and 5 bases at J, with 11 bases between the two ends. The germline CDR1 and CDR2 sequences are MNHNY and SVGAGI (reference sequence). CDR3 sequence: CASSYLGPGTEAFF. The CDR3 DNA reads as TGTGCCAGCAGTTACTTAGGCCCCGGGACTGAAGCTTTCTTT.

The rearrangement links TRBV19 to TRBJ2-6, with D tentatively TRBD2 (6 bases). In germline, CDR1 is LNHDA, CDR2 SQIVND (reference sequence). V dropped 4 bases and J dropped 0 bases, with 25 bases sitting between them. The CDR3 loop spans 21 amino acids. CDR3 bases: TGTGCCAGTAGTACAGTACGTCGGCGAGGGACTCTCCGCTCTGGGGCCAACGTCCTGACTTTC. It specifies CASSTVRRRGTLRSGANVLTF.

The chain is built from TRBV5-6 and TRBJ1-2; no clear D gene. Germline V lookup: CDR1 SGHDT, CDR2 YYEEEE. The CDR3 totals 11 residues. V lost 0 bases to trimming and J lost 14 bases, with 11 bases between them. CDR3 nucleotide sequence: TGTGCCAGCAGCTTGGATGGGCTGAGGACCTTC. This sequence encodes CASSLDGLRTF.

The CDR3 sequence: CASSSQGSGNQPQHF. For the CDR3, the DNA is TGTGCCAGCAGCTCTCAGGGTTCAGGCAATCAGCCCCAGCATTTT. This chain links TRBV13 with TRBJ1-5; tentative D call: TRBD1 (5 bases). CDR1 is PRHDT and CDR2 is FYEKMQ in the germline V gene (reference sequence). V was shortened by 4 bases and J by 2 bases, with 12 bases between the two germline ends. The CDR3 covers 15 residues.

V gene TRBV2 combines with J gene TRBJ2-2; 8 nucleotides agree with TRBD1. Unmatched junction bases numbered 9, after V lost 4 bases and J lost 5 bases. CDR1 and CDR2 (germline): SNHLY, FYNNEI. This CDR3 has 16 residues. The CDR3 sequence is CASSVRQGAGTGELFF. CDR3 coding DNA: TGTGCCAGCAGTGTTCGGCAGGGGGCAGGTACCGGGGAGCTGTTTTTT. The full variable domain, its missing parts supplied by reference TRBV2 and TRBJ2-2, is EPEVTQTPSHQVTQMGQEVILRCVPISNHLYFYWYRQILGQKVEFLVSFYNNEISEKSEIFDDQFSVERPDGSNFTLKIRSTKLEDSAMYFCASSVRQGAGTGELFFGEGSRLTVL.

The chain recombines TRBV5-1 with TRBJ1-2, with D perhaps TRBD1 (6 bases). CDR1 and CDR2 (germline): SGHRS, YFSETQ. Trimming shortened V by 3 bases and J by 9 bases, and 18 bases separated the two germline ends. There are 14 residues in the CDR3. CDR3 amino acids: CASSSAGVIGSYTF. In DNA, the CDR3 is TGCGCCAGCAGCTCCGCAGGGGTTATTGGGAGCTACACCTTC.

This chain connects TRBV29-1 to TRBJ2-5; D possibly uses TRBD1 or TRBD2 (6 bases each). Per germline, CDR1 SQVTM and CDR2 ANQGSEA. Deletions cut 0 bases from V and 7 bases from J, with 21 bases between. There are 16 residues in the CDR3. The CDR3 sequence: CSVEDWQPGAKGTQYF. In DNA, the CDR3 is TGCAGCGTTGAAGATTGGCAACCGGGGGCCAAGGGGACCCAGTACTTC.

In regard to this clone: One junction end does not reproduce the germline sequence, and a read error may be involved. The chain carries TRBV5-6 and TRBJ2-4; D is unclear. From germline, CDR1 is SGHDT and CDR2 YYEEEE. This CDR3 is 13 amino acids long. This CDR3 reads CASSLTPITRPSF. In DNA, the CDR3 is TGTGCCAGCAGCTTGACCCCAATTACCAGGCCCTCTTTC.

The CDR3 sequence is CASSQQSSGANVLTF. The CDR3 DNA reads as TGTGCCAGCAGCCAGCAGAGCTCTGGGGCCAACGTCCTGACTTTC. The gene calls are TRBV7-6 and TRBJ2-6; D is ambiguous. This CDR3 comprises 15 residues. In germline, CDR1 is SGHVS, CDR2 FNYEAQ. V gave up 5 bases and J gave up 0 bases, with 8 bases separating them.

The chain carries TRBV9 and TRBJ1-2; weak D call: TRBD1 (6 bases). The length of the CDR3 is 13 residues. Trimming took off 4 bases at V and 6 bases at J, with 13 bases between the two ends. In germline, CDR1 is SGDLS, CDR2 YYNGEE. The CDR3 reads CASSQGRGDGYTF. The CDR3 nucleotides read TGTGCCAGCAGCCAGGGGAGAGGGGATGGCTACACCTTC.

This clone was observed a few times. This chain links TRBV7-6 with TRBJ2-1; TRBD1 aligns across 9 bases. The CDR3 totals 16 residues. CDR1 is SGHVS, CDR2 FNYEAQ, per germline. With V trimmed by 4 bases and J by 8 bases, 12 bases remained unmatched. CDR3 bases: TGTGCCAGCAGCTCAAATCCGGGACAGGGAGTGGATGAGCAGTTCTTC. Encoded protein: CASSSNPGQGVDEQFF.

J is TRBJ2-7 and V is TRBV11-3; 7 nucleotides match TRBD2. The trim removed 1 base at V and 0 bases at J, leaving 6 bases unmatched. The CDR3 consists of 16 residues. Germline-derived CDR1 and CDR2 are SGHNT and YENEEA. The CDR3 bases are TGTGCCAGCAGCTTAGTATCGGCTAGCGGCTCCTACGAGCAGTACTTC. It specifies CASSLVSASGSYEQYF.

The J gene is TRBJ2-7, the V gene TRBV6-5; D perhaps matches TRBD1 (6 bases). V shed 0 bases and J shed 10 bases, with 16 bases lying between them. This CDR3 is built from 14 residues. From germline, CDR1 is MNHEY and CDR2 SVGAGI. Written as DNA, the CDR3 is TGTGCCAGCAGTTACTCAGCAGGGGAATCAAGCCAGTACTTC. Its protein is CASSYSAGESSQYF.